This T cell receptor beta chain comes out of a study of blood T cell repertoires in COVID-19. Authors' methods: Reference gene primer amplification gave estimated nucleated cell counts. Profiled with immunoSEQ multiplex PCR; TCRdb holds only in-frame clones, not every one. The V and J calls and the clone size are those of that table, but D and trimming were determined from the DNA. The sample gives around 86,000 clones, nearly 85% of which show up once; 29% is in the top ten. Germline CDR1 reads MDHEN; CDR2 reads SYDVKM. This CDR3 contains 14 residues. Trimming took off 7 bases at V and 2 bases at J, with 15 bases between the two ends.

The clonotype originates from a woman over 75 with acute or convalescent COVID-19. Sequenced sample: peripheral blood. The chain is built from TRBV28 and TRBJ2-7, with D tentatively TRBD2 (5 bases). The CDR3 loop is CASTPPRTAYEQYF. The CDR3 region has the DNA TGTGCCAGCACCCCTCCACGGACTGCCTACGAGCAGTACTTC. Variable domain in full (rest from reference TRBV28 and TRBJ2-7): DVKVTQSSRYLVKRTGEKVFLECVQDMDHENMFWYRQDPGLGLRLIYFSYDVKMKEKGDIPEGYSVSREKKERFSLILESASTNQTSMYLCASTPPRTAYEQYFGPGTRLTVT.